Listed below are T cell receptor beta chains from one sample, sequenced in a study of cytomegalovirus exposure and HLA in healthy donors. TCRdb keeps only in-frame clones here, not all; method: immunoSEQ multiplex PCR. This table has 100,000 to 150,000 clones, roughly 94% appearing once. Sequenced material: PBMCs. Receptor source: a woman aged 18 to 35 in good health and CMV-seronegative. CDR3s include the opening cysteine and the closing phenylalanine or tryptophan. The D gene is left open where the match is weak. The size of a clone is reported for some rows only, either as once, few or many, or as a class for expanded clones.

15,NA,TRBD1,TRBV28,CASSRGTGETGELFF
16,NA,NA,TRBV6-1,CASSEGSTGYGEKLFF
13,NA,TRBD1,TRBV2,CASSEQGGYGYTF
14,once,NA,TRBV5-1,CASRETDSNTEAFF
14,NA,TRBD1,TRBV5-1,CASSLGQGSTEAFF
13,NA,TRBD1,TRBV29-1,CSVKDREKTEAFF
13,NA,NA,TRBV13,CASSFSSGTEAFF
12,NA,NA,TRBV6-5,CASSGTRREAFF
15,NA,NA,TRBV9,CASSVSVLMNEKLFF
14,NA,TRBD1,TRBV5-1,CASSYGQGGYGYTF
14,NA,TRBD1,TRBV6-1,CASSRDRAIYEQYF
18,NA,TRBD1,TRBV9,CASSDNTHGQDHGQAQFF
13,NA,NA,TRBV5-6,CASSKGSTDTQYF
15,NA,TRBD2,TRBV5-6,CASSFLAGDYNEQFF
13,NA,NA,TRBV19,CASSGVHQETQYF
12,NA,NA,TRBV4-2,CASSQNSNGYTF
15,NA,NA,TRBV6-5,CASRRQQGSNTEAFF
11,NA,NA,TRBV7-6,CASERQPGYTF
14,NA,TRBD1,TRBV28,CASSEGQINQPQHF
14,NA,NA,TRBV9,CASSVDSGYYGYTF
15,NA,TRBD1,TRBV5-6,CASSLEGASRYGYTF
15,NA,NA,TRBV18,CASSHSEGATGKLFF
14,NA,TRBD1,TRBV6-5,CASSTGGLSYEQYF
16,NA,TRBD1,TRBV13,CASSPIGQVSYNEQFF
19,NA,TRBD2,TRBV5-1,CASSTGTYSGRRLYNEQFF
14,NA,NA,TRBV5-6,CASSLGQPNTEAFF
13,NA,NA,TRBV6-1,CASSRDSTSEQFF
15,once,NA,TRBV10-3,CAISESAGINYEQYF
17,NA,TRBD1,TRBV11-2,CASSSSGTETMNTEAFF
15,NA,NA,TRBV18,CASSPPTGQNTEAFF
18,NA,TRBD1,TRBV11-2,CASSFHRGPQPSGNTIYF
14,NA,NA,TRBV2,CASSGGGVNTEAFF
14,NA,TRBD1,TRBV10-3,CAIKGTGEGETQYF
18,NA,NA,TRBV21-1,CASSKDGLAGDRAYEQYF
12,NA,TRBD2,TRBV5-8,CATERGEETQYF
13,few,NA,TRBV30,CAWSVGGNQPQHF
15,NA,NA,TRBV6-1,CASSGSSSGANVLTF
17,NA,TRBD2,TRBV12-5,CASGLAPLAGTYNEQFF
14,NA,NA,TRBV28,CASSLTGRKYGYTF
15,NA,NA,TRBV28,CASSFLTDSGNTIYF
16,NA,NA,TRBV11-2,CASSYPGLNSGNTIYF
12,NA,TRBD1,TRBV28,CASGTGLGPQHF
15,NA,TRBD1,TRBV27,CASSFGRDSGNTIYF
11,NA,NA,TRBV28,CASSIGNTIYF